The 14 T cell receptor beta chains given below trace back to one sample, sequenced in a study of T cell repertoires in cytomegalovirus infection. TCRdb re-called the reads through MiXCR, storing one row per CDR3 protein. The sample lists about 440,000 distinct CDR3 sequences, approximately 30% seen once, with roughly 15% in the top ten. Sequenced input: PBMCs. These receptors were collected from a human donor in good health (CMV status not recorded). Some clones in this sample may be carry-over from other donors' samples.

This clonotype was seen many times. This chain connects TRBV7-9 to TRBJ2-7; D is possibly TRBD1 (6 bases). The germline V gene encodes CDR1 SEHNR and CDR2 FQNEAQ (reference sequence). The CDR3 loop spans 14 amino acids. The V and J ends lost 6 bases and 1 base respectively, with 13 bases between them. In DNA, the CDR3 is TGTGCCAGCAGGGGGGCAGCTCCTTCCTACGAGCAGTACTTC. This gives the protein CASRGAAPSYEQYF. The full variable domain, rest sourced from reference TRBV7-9 and TRBJ2-7, is DTGVSQNPRHKITKRGQNVTFRCDPISEHNRLYWYRQTLGQGPEFLTYFQNEAQLEKSRLLSDRFSAERPKGSFSTLEIQRTEQGDSAMYLCASRGAAPSYEQYFGPGTRLTVT.

This clonotype was seen at least ten times. The chain joins TRBV7-8 to TRBJ2-2; D call uncertain. V lost 1 base, J lost 1 base, and 4 bases lay in between. The CDR3 is 14 amino acids. Germline V gives CDR1 SGHVS, CDR2 FQNEAQ. The CDR3 DNA is TGTGCCAGCAGCTTAGTCGAGAACACCGGGGAGCTGTTTTTT. Protein: CASSLVENTGELFF.

The chain links TRBV10-1 to TRBJ2-5, with 9 bases that match TRBD2. The CDR3 sequence is 15 residues long. The V segment lost 4 bases and the J segment 1 base; nucleotides outside the gene matches: 4. The V gene's germline CDR1 is WNHNN and CDR2 SYGVQD (reference sequence). The CDR3 DNA reads TGCGCCAGCAGTGCAGTGACTAGCGGCCAAGAGACCCAGTACTTC. It translates to CASSAVTSGQETQYF.

The table lists this clonotype with a few counts. V is TRBV6-1 and J is TRBJ2-5; D remains ambiguous. V lost 1 base and J 9 bases, leaving 9 bases between the germline ends. Germline V lookup: CDR1 MNHNS, CDR2 SASEGT. This CDR3 is 12 amino acids long. DNA for the CDR3: TGTGCCAGCAGTGAAGATGGCATGGCCCAGTACTTC. Protein: CASSEDGMAQYF.

This clonotype came up a few times. This chain uses TRBV5-1 with TRBJ1-2; no clear D gene. Trimming took off 0 bases at V and 2 bases at J, with 14 bases between the two ends. CDR1 and CDR2 (germline): SGHRS, YFSETQ. The CDR3 loop spans 16 amino acids. In DNA form, the CDR3 reads TGCGCCAGCAGCTTGGGAATTCCCGTGGCCAACTATGGCTACACCTTC. This gives the protein CASSLGIPVANYGYTF.

This clonotype has just a few counts. The CDR3 coding sequence is TGCAGTGCTGAGCGACGGGGGAATCTTGAGACCCAGTACTTC. Amino acid sequence: CSAERRGNLETQYF. The chain joins TRBV20-1 to TRBJ2-5; D may be TRBD2 (6 bases). Germline CDR1 and CDR2: DFQATT and SNEGSKA (reference sequence). V lost 5 bases to trimming and J lost 5 bases, with 18 bases between them. The CDR3 extends over 14 amino acids.

This clonotype has a count of ten or more. The chain uses TRBV7-6 and TRBJ2-3; D might be TRBD2 (6 bases). Germline CDR1 is SGHVS and CDR2 is FNYEAQ. The V and J ends lost 5 bases and 4 bases respectively, with 16 bases between them. The CDR3 runs 15 residues. The CDR3 DNA reads TGTGCCAGCAGCCGGGGGTTGAGCTTCCCAGATACGCAGTATTTT. Its protein product is CASSRGLSFPDTQYF.

The chain couples TRBV4-3 to TRBJ2-7; D is uncertain. CDR1 and CDR2 from the germline V gene are LGHNA and YSLEER. The V end lost 1 base, the J end lost 3 bases, and 10 bases lay between the germline ends. This CDR3 spans 14 amino acids. The CDR3 loop reads CASSQVGKGYEQYF. The CDR3 DNA sequence: TGCGCCAGCAGCCAAGTGGGGAAGGGCTACGAGCAGTACTTC.

CDR3 sequence reads: CASSLFGEKLFF. CDR3 nucleotides: TGTGCCAGCAGTTTGTTCGGGGAAAAACTGTTTTTT. The chain couples TRBV12-3 or TRBV12-4 to TRBJ1-4; unclear D gene. The CDR3 consists of 12 residues. V lost 3 bases, J lost 8 bases, and 7 bases lay in between.

V is TRBV28 and J is TRBJ1-2, with D possibly TRBD1 on 5 matching bases. This CDR3 comprises 12 residues. The germline V gene has CDR1 MDHEN and CDR2 SYDVKM. With 8 bases removed from V and 8 bases from J, the gap between germline ends came to 15 bases. The DNA for the CDR3 is TGTGCCAGCGCCCCGGGGGTGGGCGGCTACACCTTC. This gives the protein CASAPGVGGYTF.

The chain has TRBV5-6 and TRBJ1-3, with 10 bases aligning to TRBD1. The CDR3 has 18 residues. Looked up from germline, CDR1 is SGHDT and CDR2 is YYEEEE. V gave up 5 bases and J gave up 0 bases; unmatched junction bases: 11. The CDR3 DNA sequence: TGTGCCAGCAGTCCAGCCGGGACAGGGGTTTACTCTGGAAACACCATATATTTT. It encodes CASSPAGTGVYSGNTIYF.

The chain couples TRBV20-1 to TRBJ2-7; 10 bases align to TRBD2. The CDR3 sequence is 15 residues long. Germline CDR1 reads DFQATT; CDR2 reads SNEGSKA (reference sequence). V shed 5 bases, J shed 0 bases, and the junction held 7 bases outside the gene matches. Here the CDR3 DNA reads TGCAGTGCTCGAGTGACTAGCGGGTTCTCCTACGAGCAGTACTTC. This translates into CSARVTSGFSYEQYF.

Comment on this clonotype: No conserved phenylalanine or tryptophan is present at the end of the CDR3, so a read error is the likely explanation. The chain carries TRBV6-1 and TRBJ1-6, with D maybe TRBD1 (6 bases). Germline V gives CDR1 MNHNS, CDR2 SASEGT. The CDR3 loop spans 14 amino acids. The V gene lost 6 bases and the J gene lost 5 bases, with 11 bases spanning the gap. The DNA of the CDR3 is TGTGCCAGCAGGGCTCAGGGGAATAATTCACCCCTCCACTTG. This codes for CASRAQGNNSPLHL.

This clonotype was detected ten times or more. V and J are TRBV4-3 and TRBJ2-1; 13 nucleotides align to TRBD2. Germline V gene sequence: CDR1 LGHNA, CDR2 YSLEER. This CDR3 has 20 amino acids. V lost 2 bases and J lost 0; bases outside the gene matches: 10. The CDR3 nucleotides are TGCGCCAGCAGCCAACCACCGGGACTAGCGGGGTTGAGCTCCTACAATGAGCAGTTCTTC. Protein: CASSQPPGLAGLSSYNEQFF.